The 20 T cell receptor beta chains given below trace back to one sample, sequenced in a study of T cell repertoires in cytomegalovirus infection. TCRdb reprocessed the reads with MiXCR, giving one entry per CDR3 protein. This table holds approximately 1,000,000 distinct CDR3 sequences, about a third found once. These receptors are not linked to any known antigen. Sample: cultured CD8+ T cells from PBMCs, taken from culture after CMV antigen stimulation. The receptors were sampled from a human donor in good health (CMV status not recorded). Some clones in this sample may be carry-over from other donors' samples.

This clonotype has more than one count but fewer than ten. CDR3 residues: CASRGGTGGAYEQYF. The CDR3 DNA follows: TGTGCCAGCAGAGGGGGGACAGGAGGGGCCTACGAGCAGTACTTC. V usage is TRBV7-9 and J usage is TRBJ2-7; 8 nucleotides agree with TRBD1. The CDR3 is 15 residues long. Trimming at V came to 6 bases and at J to 2 bases, leaving 9 bases not matched to a gene. The germline V gene has CDR1 SEHNR and CDR2 FQNEAQ (reference sequence).

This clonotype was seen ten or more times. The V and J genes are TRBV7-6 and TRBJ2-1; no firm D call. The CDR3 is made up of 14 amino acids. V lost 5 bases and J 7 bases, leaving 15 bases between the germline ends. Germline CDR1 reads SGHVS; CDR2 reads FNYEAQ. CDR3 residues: CASSDNSPLNEQFF. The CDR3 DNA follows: TGTGCCAGCAGCGATAACTCCCCCTTAAATGAGCAGTTCTTC. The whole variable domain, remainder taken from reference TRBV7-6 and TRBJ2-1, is GAGVSQSPRYKVTKRGQDVALRCDPISGHVSLYWYRQALGQGPEFLTYFNYEAQQDKSGLPNDRFSAERPEGSISTLTIQRTEQRDSAMYRCASSDNSPLNEQFFGPGTRLTVL.

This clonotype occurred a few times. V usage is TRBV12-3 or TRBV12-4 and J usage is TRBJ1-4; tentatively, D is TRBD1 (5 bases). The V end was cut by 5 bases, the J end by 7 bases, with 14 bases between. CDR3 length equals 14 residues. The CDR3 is CASSLAGPPEKLFF. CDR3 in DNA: TGTGCCAGCAGTCTCGCAGGGCCCCCTGAAAAACTGTTTTTT.

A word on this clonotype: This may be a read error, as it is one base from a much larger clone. This chain's CDR3 is CAGSPWDRGEDTEAFF. As DNA, the CDR3 is TGTGCCGGCAGCCCGTGGGACAGGGGGGAAGACACTGAAGCTTTCTTT. The rearrangement links TRBV7-2 to TRBJ1-1; 11 nucleotides line up with TRBD1. Germline CDR1 reads SGHTA; CDR2 reads FQGNSA. The length of the CDR3 is 16 residues.

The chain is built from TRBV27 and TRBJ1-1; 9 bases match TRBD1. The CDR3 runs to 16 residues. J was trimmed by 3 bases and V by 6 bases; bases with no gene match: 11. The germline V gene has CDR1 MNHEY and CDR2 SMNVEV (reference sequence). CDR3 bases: TGTGCCAGCAGCCTTGCCGGGACAGGGCTGCACACTGAAGCTTTCTTT. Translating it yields CASSLAGTGLHTEAFF.

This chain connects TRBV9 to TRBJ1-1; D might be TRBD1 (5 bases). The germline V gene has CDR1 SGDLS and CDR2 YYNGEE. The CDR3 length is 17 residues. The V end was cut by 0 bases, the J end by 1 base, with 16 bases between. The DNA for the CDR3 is TGTGCCAGCAGCGTAGTGAGAGGGGCGCCCTCGAACACTGAAGCTTTCTTT. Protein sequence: CASSVVRGAPSNTEAFF. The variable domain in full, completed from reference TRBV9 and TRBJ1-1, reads DSGVTQTPKHLITATGQRVTLRCSPRSGDLSVYWYQQSLDQGLQFLIQYYNGEERAKGNILERFSAQQFPDLHSELNLSSLELGDSALYFCASSVVRGAPSNTEAFFGQGTRLTVV.

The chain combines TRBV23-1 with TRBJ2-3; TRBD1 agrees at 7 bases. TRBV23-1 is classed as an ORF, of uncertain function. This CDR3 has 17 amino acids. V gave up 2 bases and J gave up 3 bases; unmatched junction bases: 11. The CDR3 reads CASSQIERDSQTDTQYF. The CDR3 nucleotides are TGCGCCAGCAGTCAAATTGAACGGGACAGCCAAACAGATACGCAGTATTTT.

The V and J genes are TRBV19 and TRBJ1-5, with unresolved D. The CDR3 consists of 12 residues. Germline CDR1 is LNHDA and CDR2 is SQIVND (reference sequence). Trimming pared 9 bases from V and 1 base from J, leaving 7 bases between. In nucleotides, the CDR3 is TGTGCCAGCCAGGTGAGCAATCAGCCCCAGCATTTT. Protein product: CASQVSNQPQHF.

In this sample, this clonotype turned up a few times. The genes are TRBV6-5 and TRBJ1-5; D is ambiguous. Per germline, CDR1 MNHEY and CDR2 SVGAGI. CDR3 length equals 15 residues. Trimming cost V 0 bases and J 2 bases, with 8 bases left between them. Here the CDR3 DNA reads TGTGCCAGCAGTTACTCGAGCAGTCGCAATCAGCCCCAGCATTTT. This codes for CASSYSSSRNQPQHF.

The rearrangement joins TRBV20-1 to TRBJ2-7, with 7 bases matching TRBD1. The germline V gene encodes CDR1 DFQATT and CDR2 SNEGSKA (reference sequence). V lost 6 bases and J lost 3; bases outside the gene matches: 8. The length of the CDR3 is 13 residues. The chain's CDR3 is CSARGTVVYEQYF. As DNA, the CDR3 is TGCAGTGCCCGTGGGACAGTTGTCTACGAGCAGTACTTC.

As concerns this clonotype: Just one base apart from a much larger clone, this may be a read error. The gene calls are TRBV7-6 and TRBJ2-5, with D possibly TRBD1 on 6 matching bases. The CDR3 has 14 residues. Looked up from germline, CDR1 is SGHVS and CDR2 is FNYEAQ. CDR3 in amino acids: CASSHGTHQETQYF. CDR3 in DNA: TGTGCTAGCAGCCATGGGACACACCAAGAGACCCAGTACTTC.

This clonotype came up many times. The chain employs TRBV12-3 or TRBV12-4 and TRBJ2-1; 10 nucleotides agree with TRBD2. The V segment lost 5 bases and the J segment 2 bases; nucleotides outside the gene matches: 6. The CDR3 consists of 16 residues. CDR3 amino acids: CASSRTSGHAYNEQFF. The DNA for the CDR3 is TGTGCCAGCAGTCGGACTAGCGGACACGCCTACAATGAGCAGTTCTTC.

The CDR3 DNA sequence: TGTGCCAGCAGTTTAGGTTGGGGCCTCCATGACAATGAGCAGTTCTTC. It yields the protein CASSLGWGLHDNEQFF. The chain carries TRBV12-3 or TRBV12-4 and TRBJ2-1; the D gene is possibly TRBD1 (5 bases). This CDR3 has 16 amino acids. Trimming shortened V by 1 base and J by 5 bases, and 15 bases separated the two germline ends.

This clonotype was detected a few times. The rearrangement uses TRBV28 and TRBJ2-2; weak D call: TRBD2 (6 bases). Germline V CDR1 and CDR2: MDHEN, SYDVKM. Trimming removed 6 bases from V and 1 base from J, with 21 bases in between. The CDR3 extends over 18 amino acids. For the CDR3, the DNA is TGTGCCAGCAGGACTAGTTTACTACGGACACAGAACACCGGGGAGCTGTTTTTT. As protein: CASRTSLLRTQNTGELFF.

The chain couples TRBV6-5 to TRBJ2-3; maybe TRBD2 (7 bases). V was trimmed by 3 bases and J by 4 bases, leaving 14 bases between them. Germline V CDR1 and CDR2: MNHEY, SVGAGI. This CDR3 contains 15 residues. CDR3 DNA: TGTGCCAGCAGTTATGTCGGGGGGCGGGCAGATACGCAGTATTTT. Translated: CASSYVGGRADTQYF.

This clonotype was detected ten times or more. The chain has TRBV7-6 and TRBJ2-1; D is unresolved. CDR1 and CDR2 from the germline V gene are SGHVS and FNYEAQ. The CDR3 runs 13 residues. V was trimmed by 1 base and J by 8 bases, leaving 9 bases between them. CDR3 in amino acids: CASSLVGGDEQFF. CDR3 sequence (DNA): TGTGCCAGCAGCTTAGTAGGTGGAGATGAGCAGTTCTTC.

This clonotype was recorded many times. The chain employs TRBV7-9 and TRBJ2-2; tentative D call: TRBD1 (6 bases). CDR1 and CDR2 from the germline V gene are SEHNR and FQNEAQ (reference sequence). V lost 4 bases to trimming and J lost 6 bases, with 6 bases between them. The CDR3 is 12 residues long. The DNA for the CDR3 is TGTGCCAGCAGCTCAGGGGCCGGGGAGCTGTTTTTT. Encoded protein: CASSSGAGELFF.

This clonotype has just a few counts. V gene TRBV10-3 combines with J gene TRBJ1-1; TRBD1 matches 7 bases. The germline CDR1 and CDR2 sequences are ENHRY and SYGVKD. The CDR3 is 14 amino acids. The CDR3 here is CANRAGGFSTEAFF. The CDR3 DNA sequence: TGTGCTAACCGGGCAGGGGGGTTCTCCACTGAAGCTTTCTTT.

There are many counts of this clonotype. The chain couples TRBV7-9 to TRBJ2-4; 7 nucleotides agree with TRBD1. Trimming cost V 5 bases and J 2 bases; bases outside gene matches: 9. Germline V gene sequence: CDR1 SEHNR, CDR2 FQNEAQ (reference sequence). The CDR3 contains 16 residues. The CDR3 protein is CASSALTGTTKNIQYF. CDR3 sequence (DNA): TGTGCCAGCAGCGCGCTGACAGGGACAACCAAAAACATTCAGTACTTC. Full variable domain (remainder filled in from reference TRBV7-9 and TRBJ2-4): DTGVSQNPRHKITKRGQNVTFRCDPISEHNRLYWYRQTLGQGPEFLTYFQNEAQLEKSRLLSDRFSAERPKGSFSTLEIQRTEQGDSAMYLCASSALTGTTKNIQYFGAGTRLSVL.

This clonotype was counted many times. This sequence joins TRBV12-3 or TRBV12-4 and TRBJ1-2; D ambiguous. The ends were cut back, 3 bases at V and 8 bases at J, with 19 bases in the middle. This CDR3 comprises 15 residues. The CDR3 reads CASSFGNPTVLGYTF. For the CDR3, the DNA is TGTGCCAGCAGTTTCGGGAATCCTACCGTCTTAGGCTACACCTTC.